This T cell receptor beta chain was sequenced during a study of response to subunit inactivated influenza vaccine. Overall study results and limits: The authors suggested that every seasonal influenza vaccination recruits few new T cells.

This clonotype was counted ten times or more. Its matching antigen is unknown. Trimming shortened V by 1 base and J by 5 bases, and 12 bases separated the two germline ends. The CDR3 length is 15 residues. Germline values: CDR1 SGDLS, CDR2 YYNGEE. TCRdb itself ran the RT-PCR reads through MiXCR, one entry per CDR3 protein. The table lists approximately 520,000 distinct CDR3 sequences, about 15% of them singletons. The chain has TRBV9 and TRBJ1-4; possibly TRBD1 for D (5 bases). The sequencing used CD4+ T cells sorted from PBMCs, collected 23 to 25 months after vaccination. The receptor comes from a man between 50 and 69 years old who received an inactivated influenza vaccine. The CDR3 nucleotides read TGTGCCAGCAGCGTAATGGGGCGTGGGAATGAAAAACTGTTTTTT. This encodes CASSVMGRGNEKLFF.